Below, one TCR beta chain is given with its context. CDR3 length: 15 amino acids. Germline-derived CDR1 and CDR2 are SGHVS and FNYEAQ. The V gene lost 6 bases and the J gene lost 7 bases, with 22 bases spanning the gap. How the authors handled the data: Quantification of nucleated cells was approximated via reference gene primer amplification. Using immunoSEQ multiplex PCR, the repertoire was profiled, and TCRdb retains in-frame clones only, with some absent. V and J calls and clone size are as listed in that table; D and trimming were resolved from the DNA. The table records some 120,000 clones, 82% of them present only once. The sample belongs to a study of blood T cell repertoires in COVID-19. In the study overall: Researchers got acute and convalescent COVID-19 samples from the United States, Italy and Spain. From T cells, B-cell-depleted T cells, or PBMCs came the material, which was cDNA or gDNA.

The sequence was obtained from a man in his sixties or seventies with active or convalescent COVID-19. Input material: peripheral blood. The V gene is TRBV7-6, the J gene TRBJ2-7; D is uncertain. CDR3 region: CASSLSTDLSGEQYF. The CDR3 DNA is TGTGCCAGCAGTCTATCGACGGATCTTTCGGGTGAGCAGTACTTC.